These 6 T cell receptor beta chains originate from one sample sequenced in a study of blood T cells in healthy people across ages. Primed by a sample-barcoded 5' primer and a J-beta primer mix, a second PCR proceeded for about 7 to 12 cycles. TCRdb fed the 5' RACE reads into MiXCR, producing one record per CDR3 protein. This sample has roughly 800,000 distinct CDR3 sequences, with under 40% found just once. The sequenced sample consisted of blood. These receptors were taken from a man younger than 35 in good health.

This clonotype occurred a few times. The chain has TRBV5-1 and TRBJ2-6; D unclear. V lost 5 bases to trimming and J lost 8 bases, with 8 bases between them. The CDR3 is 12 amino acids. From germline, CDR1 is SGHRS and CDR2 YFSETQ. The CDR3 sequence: CASRFPPNVLTF. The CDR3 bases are TGCGCCAGCAGATTTCCCCCCAACGTCCTGACTTTC.

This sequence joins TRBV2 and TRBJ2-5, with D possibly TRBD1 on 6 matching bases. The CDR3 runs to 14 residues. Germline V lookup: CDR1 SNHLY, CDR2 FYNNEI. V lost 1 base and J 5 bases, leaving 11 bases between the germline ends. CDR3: CASSEDPGVETQYF. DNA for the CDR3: TGTGCCAGCAGTGAAGATCCAGGGGTGGAGACCCAGTACTTC.

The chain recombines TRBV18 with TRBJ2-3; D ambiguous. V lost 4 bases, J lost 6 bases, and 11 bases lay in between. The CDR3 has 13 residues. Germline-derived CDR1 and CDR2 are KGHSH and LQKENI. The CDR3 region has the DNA TGTGCCAGCTCACTCCCCATGGCGGATACGCAGTATTTT. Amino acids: CASSLPMADTQYF.

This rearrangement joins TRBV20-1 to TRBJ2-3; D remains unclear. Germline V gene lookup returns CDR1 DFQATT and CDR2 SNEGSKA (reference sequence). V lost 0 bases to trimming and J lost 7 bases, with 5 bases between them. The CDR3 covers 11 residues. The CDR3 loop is CSARDRYTQYF. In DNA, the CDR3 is TGCAGTGCTAGAGATCGATATACGCAGTATTTT.

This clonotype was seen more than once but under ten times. CDR3 protein: CASSHGGNAAFF. For the CDR3, the DNA is TGTGCCAGCAGCCATGGGGGGAATGCAGCTTTCTTT. The V call is TRBV3-1, the J call TRBJ1-1, with D possibly being TRBD1 (5 bases). Trimming cost V 3 bases and J 10 bases, with 12 bases left between them. The CDR3 is 12 amino acids. Germline CDR1 is LGHDT and CDR2 is YNNKEL (reference sequence).

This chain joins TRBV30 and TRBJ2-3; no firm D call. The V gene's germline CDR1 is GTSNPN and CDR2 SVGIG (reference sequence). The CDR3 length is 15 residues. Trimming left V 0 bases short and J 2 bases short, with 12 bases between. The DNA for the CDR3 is TGTGCCTGGAGTGTGTCCGTCACCCCCACAGATACGCAGTATTTT. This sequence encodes CAWSVSVTPTDTQYF. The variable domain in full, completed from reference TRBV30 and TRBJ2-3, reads SQTIHQWPATLVQPVGSPLSLECTVEGTSNPNLYWYRQAAGRGLQLLFYSVGIGQISSEVPQNLSASRPQDRQFILSSKKLLLSDSGFYLCAWSVSVTPTDTQYFGPGTRLTVL.